A single sample is the source of the 15 T cell receptor beta chains below, sequenced in a study of T cell clonotyping in hematopoietic cell transplantation. TCRdb's table, derived via immunoSEQ multiplex PCR, lists solely in-frame clones and lacks some. This table holds about 36,000 clones, about 90% found once. The sample taken for sequencing was peripheral blood mononuclear cells. The receptors were sampled from a woman between 35 and 50 years old in good health. Some clones in this sample may be carry-over from other donors' samples.

This clone was detected a few times. J is TRBJ1-5 and V is TRBV7-7; D is ambiguous. The V end lost 10 bases, the J end lost 3 bases, and 10 bases lay between the germline ends. The CDR3 consists of 12 residues. Germline CDR1 reads SSHAT; CDR2 reads FNYEAQ (reference sequence). CDR3 nucleotide sequence: TGTGCCATACACGGATCCAATCAGCCCCAGCATTTT. This gives the protein CAIHGSNQPQHF.

The genes are TRBV11-2 and TRBJ1-1, with 7 bases aligning to TRBD1. The V gene end was trimmed by 2 bases and the J gene end by 11 bases; junction bases not matched to a gene: 11. CDR1 SGHAT and CDR2 FQNNGV come from the germline V gene. The CDR3 is made up of 14 amino acids. This CDR3 is CASSLNRGQARAFF. Here the CDR3 DNA reads TGTGCCAGCAGCTTAAACAGGGGACAAGCCCGGGCTTTCTTT.

The CDR3 sequence is CASTPRGRNTEAFF. The CDR3 nucleotides read TGCGCCAGCACGCCTCGCGGGCGGAACACTGAAGCTTTCTTT. This sequence joins TRBV4-1 and TRBJ1-1, with no clear D. Per the germline V gene, CDR1 is MGHRA and CDR2 is YSYEKL. Deletions cut 7 bases from V and 1 base from J, with 13 bases between. CDR3 size: 14 residues.

This chain joins TRBV28 and TRBJ1-5; perhaps TRBD1 as D (6 bases). CDR1 is MDHEN and CDR2 is SYDVKM in the germline V gene. The CDR3 totals 15 residues. V shed 6 bases and J shed 7 bases, with 19 bases lying between them. The chain's CDR3 is CASSPDSGAEQPQHF. Written as DNA, the CDR3 is TGTGCCAGCAGCCCCGATTCGGGGGCGGAGCAGCCCCAGCATTTT. The whole variable domain, remainder taken from reference TRBV28 and TRBJ1-5, is DVKVTQSSRYLVKRTGEKVFLECVQDMDHENMFWYRQDPGLGLRLIYFSYDVKMKEKGDIPEGYSVSREKKERFSLILESASTNQTSMYLCASSPDSGAEQPQHFGDGTRLSIL.

The genes are TRBV29-1 and TRBJ2-1; D is possibly TRBD1 or TRBD2 (5 bases each). Germline V gene sequence: CDR1 SQVTM, CDR2 ANQGSEA. The CDR3 contains 14 residues. V was trimmed by 4 bases and J by 0 bases, leaving 10 bases between them. DNA of the CDR3: TGCAGCGTTGTACTTGGGGGCTCCTACAATGAGCAGTTCTTC. Translated, it gives CSVVLGGSYNEQFF.

The DNA of the CDR3 is TGCGCCAGCAGCTTGACATATTACAAGCAGTACTTC. This translates into CASSLTYYKQYF. The genes are TRBV5-1 and TRBJ2-7; D gene unclear. The ends were cut back, 1 base at V and 8 bases at J, with 10 bases in the middle. The germline V gene encodes CDR1 SGHRS and CDR2 YFSETQ. The CDR3 is 12 amino acids.

The V call is TRBV30, the J call TRBJ2-7, with a possible D match to TRBD2 (5 bases). Germline loops: CDR1 GTSNPN, CDR2 SVGIG (reference sequence). Between the trimmed V and J ends, which lost 2 bases and 0 bases, there was a span of 11 bases. This CDR3 comprises 14 residues. In DNA form, the CDR3 reads TGTGCCTGGAGTCTCGGGGAGAGCTCCTACGAGCAGTACTTC. Protein: CAWSLGESSYEQYF.

This clone was observed a handful of times. The gene calls are TRBV18 and TRBJ2-2; no clear D gene. CDR1 KGHSH and CDR2 LQKENI come from the germline V gene. V gave up 5 bases and J gave up 0 bases, with 7 bases separating them. This CDR3 spans 14 amino acids. The DNA for the CDR3 is TGTGCCAGCTCAGAGACGGCGAACACCGGGGAGCTGTTTTTT. Amino acids: CASSETANTGELFF.

The sample holds a few counts of this clone. This chain joins TRBV28 and TRBJ2-7, with D possibly being TRBD1 or TRBD2 (6 bases each). Trimming cost V 1 base and J 5 bases, with 9 bases left between them. This CDR3 is built from 13 residues. Germline CDR1 is MDHEN and CDR2 is SYDVKM. CDR3 nucleotide sequence: TGTGCCAGCAGTTTATACGGGGGCAACGAGCAGTACTTC. Translating it yields CASSLYGGNEQYF.

This rearrangement joins TRBV5-8 to TRBJ1-1, with D hard to call. V shed 1 base and J shed 3 bases, with 10 bases lying between them. This CDR3 spans 14 amino acids. Per germline, CDR1 SGHTS and CDR2 YDEGEE. The CDR3 is CASSLSSRYTEAFF. The CDR3, as DNA: TGTGCCAGCAGCTTGTCGTCCAGGTACACTGAAGCTTTCTTT.

This chain links TRBV5-1 with TRBJ2-3, with D perhaps TRBD1 or TRBD2 (5 bases each). The germline V gene encodes CDR1 SGHRS and CDR2 YFSETQ. Between the trimmed V and J ends, which lost 3 bases and 4 bases, there was a span of 12 bases. The CDR3 is made up of 14 amino acids. CDR3: CASSWGTGPDTQYF. The CDR3 nucleotides read TGCGCCAGCAGCTGGGGGACGGGACCAGATACGCAGTATTTT.

This clone is large within its sample. The chain links TRBV5-1 to TRBJ1-3; D uncertain. The V end lost 0 bases, the J end lost 0 bases, and 13 bases lay between the germline ends. The CDR3 is 17 residues long. The germline V gene has CDR1 SGHRS and CDR2 YFSETQ. The CDR3 DNA is TGCGCCAGCAGCTTGGACACGCTGCTGAACTCTGGAAACACCATATATTTT. Encoded protein: CASSLDTLLNSGNTIYF.

V usage is TRBV9 and J usage is TRBJ2-1; no clear D. Trimming removed 0 bases from V and 5 bases from J, with 12 bases in between. The germline gives CDR1 SGDLS, CDR2 YYNGEE. This CDR3 region has 15 residues. The CDR3 here is CASSVAAIYDNEQFF. The CDR3 region has the DNA TGTGCCAGCAGCGTAGCGGCGATATATGACAATGAGCAGTTCTTC.

The chain couples TRBV6-6 to TRBJ1-2; unclear D gene. CDR3 length: 12 residues. Trimming took off 8 bases at V and 4 bases at J, with 11 bases between the two ends. Per the germline V gene, CDR1 is MNHNY and CDR2 is SVGAGI (reference sequence). The CDR3 coding sequence is TGTGCCAGCGAGGACCCACGCTATGGCTACACCTTC. It codes for CASEDPRYGYTF.

The V call is TRBV7-3, the J call TRBJ2-7; 13 bases agree with TRBD2. Trimming removed 5 bases from V and 5 bases from J; junction bases left unmatched: 18. Looked up from germline, CDR1 is SGHTA and CDR2 is FQGTGA. The CDR3 is 19 residues long. The CDR3, as DNA: TGTGCCAGCAGCGCCTGGATGATAGGGACTAGCGGGATCCTGGACGAGCAGTACTTC. Encoded protein: CASSAWMIGTSGILDEQYF.